The next 23 T cell receptor beta chains were all read from a single sample in a study of post-analysis software for immune sequencing data. The study, taken as a whole, reports: When patients were compared with controls, about five TRBV segments were more frequent, TRBV5-6, TRBV5-1 and TRBV20-1 among them.

Antigen specificity for these receptors is unknown. Prepared TCR beta cDNA libraries contained unique molecular identifiers. In TCRdb, the PCR reads were re-called with MiXCR into one record per CDR3 protein. The sample carries roughly 800,000 distinct CDR3 sequences, 46% recorded once. The source material was blood. These receptors were taken from a girl aged 5-17 years with multiple sclerosis.

The chain has TRBV10-3 and TRBJ1-1; D is ambiguous. Germline CDR1 and CDR2: ENHRY and SYGVKD. CDR3 length: 15 amino acids. V gave up 0 bases and J gave up 0 bases, with 8 bases separating them. CDR3 residues: CAISESQTVNTEAFF. The CDR3 DNA follows: TGTGCCATCAGTGAGTCACAGACTGTGAACACTGAAGCTTTCTTT.

The chain links TRBV15 to TRBJ1-2, with D maybe TRBD1 (6 bases). The germline CDR1 and CDR2 sequences are LNHNV and YYDKDF (reference sequence). V dropped 0 bases and J dropped 3 bases, with 11 bases sitting between them. The CDR3 contains 15 residues. This chain's CDR3 is CATSRDRQGYYGYTF. The CDR3 DNA is TGTGCCACCAGCAGAGATCGCCAGGGGTACTATGGCTACACCTTC.

This clonotype was picked up one time. The V call is TRBV4-3, the J call TRBJ1-1; D ambiguous. Per germline, CDR1 LGHNA and CDR2 YSLEER. The V gene lost 2 bases and the J gene lost 8 bases, with 12 bases spanning the gap. CDR3 size: 13 residues. CDR3 DNA sequence: TGCGCCAGCAGCCAATTCCCAGTTGGGGAAGCTTTCTTT. It is translated as CASSQFPVGEAFF.

The gene calls are TRBV7-3 and TRBJ2-1; 13 bases map to TRBD2. The CDR3 is made up of 16 amino acids. J was trimmed by 9 bases and V by 2 bases; bases with no gene match: 7. Looked up from germline, CDR1 is SGHTA and CDR2 is FQGTGA. The CDR3, as DNA: TGTGCCAGCAGCTTAGGACTAGCGGGAGACGGGGCTGAGCAGTTCTTC. This sequence encodes CASSLGLAGDGAEQFF. Combining the CDR3 with reference TRBV7-3 and TRBJ2-1 gives the whole variable domain GAGVSQTPSNKVTEKGKYVELRCDPISGHTALYWYRQSLGQGPEFLIYFQGTGAADDSGLPNDRFFAVRPEGSVSTLKIQRTERGDSAVYLCASSLGLAGDGAEQFFGPGTRLTVL.

This clonotype was seen more than once but under ten times. The chain recombines TRBV27 with TRBJ2-1; 12 bases line up with TRBD2. This CDR3 is 15 amino acids long. J gave up 4 bases and V 3 bases, and 1 base lay outside the gene matches. The germline CDR1 and CDR2 sequences are MNHEY and SMNVEV (reference sequence). CDR3 DNA: TGTGCCAGCAGTTTCGGACTAGCGGGGTACAATGAGCAGTTCTTC. This translates into CASSFGLAGYNEQFF.

The rearrangement uses TRBV11-1 and TRBJ2-1, with 11 positions matching TRBD2. This CDR3 contains 21 residues. Germline V lookup: CDR1 SGHAT, CDR2 FQDESV (reference sequence). J lost 4 bases, V lost 6 bases, and 23 bases had no gene match. In nucleotides, the CDR3 is TGTGCCAGCAGATCTGATCCGGGACTAGCGGAAGAGGATACTAATTACAATGAGCAGTTCTTC. Translated: CASRSDPGLAEEDTNYNEQFF.

V is TRBV27 and J is TRBJ2-7; TRBD1 aligns across 8 bases. J gave up 5 bases and V 1 base, and 7 bases lay outside the gene matches. This CDR3 spans 15 amino acids. The V gene's germline CDR1 is MNHEY and CDR2 SMNVEV (reference sequence). The CDR3 nucleotides read TGTGCCAGCAGTTTATTTCCAGGGGGCCGCAACGAGCAGTACTTC. As protein: CASSLFPGGRNEQYF.

In nucleotides, the CDR3 is TGTGCCAGCAGCCAAGAACGACTAGCGGGTGAGCAGTTCTTC. Its translation is CASSQERLAGEQFF. J is TRBJ2-1 and V is TRBV11-2, with TRBD2 identical over 10 bases. After removal of 5 bases from V and 9 bases from J, the junction contained 7 bases not matched to a gene. The V gene's germline CDR1 is SGHAT and CDR2 FQNNGV. The CDR3 length is 14 residues.

In nucleotides, the CDR3 is TGTGCCAGCAGTGAGGTGGGTAGGTCCGAGCAGTACTTC. Its protein product is CASSEVGRSEQYF. The gene calls are TRBV2 and TRBJ2-5; no firm D call. Gene TRBJ2-7 matches the end of the DNA better, so the J call may be wrong. Germline values: CDR1 SNHLY, CDR2 FYNNEI. The CDR3 sequence is 13 residues long.

A remark on this clonotype: The germline gene is not matched at one end of the junction; a read error may be the cause. This chain uses TRBV12-3 or TRBV12-4 with TRBJ1-2, with a weak D call TRBD1 (5 bases). The CDR3 consists of 14 residues. The CDR3 is CASCFGGLAYGYTF. For the CDR3, the DNA is TGTGCCAGCTGTTTCGGGGGATTAGCATATGGCTACACCTTC.

The gene calls are TRBV4-3 and TRBJ1-1; D is perhaps TRBD1 (5 bases). Germline-derived CDR1 and CDR2 are LGHNA and YSLEER. V lost 0 bases, J lost 0 bases, and 14 bases lay in between. The CDR3 length is 17 residues. The CDR3 region is CASSQDGYGGLNTEAFF. CDR3 nucleotide sequence: TGCGCCAGCAGCCAAGATGGATACGGGGGGTTGAACACTGAAGCTTTCTTT.

This sequence joins TRBV14 and TRBJ1-1, with 9 bases aligning to TRBD1. Germline loops: CDR1 SGHDN, CDR2 FVKESK. CDR3 length: 14 amino acids. V lost 5 bases to trimming and J lost 4 bases; unmatched junction nucleotides: 5. Here the CDR3 reads CASSEQGAGTEAFF. For the CDR3, the DNA is TGTGCCAGCAGCGAACAGGGGGCGGGCACTGAAGCTTTCTTT.

The rearrangement links TRBV12-3 or TRBV12-4 to TRBJ2-1; D perhaps matches TRBD1 (6 bases). Trimming pared 6 bases from V and 0 bases from J, leaving 12 bases between. This CDR3 is 15 amino acids long. DNA of the CDR3: TGTGCCAGCAGGCCTACAGGGACCTCCTACAATGAGCAGTTCTTC. This encodes CASRPTGTSYNEQFF.

Comments on this clonotype: Being one base from a much bigger clone, this may be a read error. This sequence joins TRBV7-2 and TRBJ2-5; 10 nucleotides match TRBD1. The end of the DNA aligns better with TRBJ2-1, so the J call may be wrong. Per the germline V gene, CDR1 is SGHTA and CDR2 is FQGNSA. This CDR3 has 15 residues. The CDR3 protein is CASSSSGTGVETQFF. CDR3 in DNA: TGTGCCAGCAGTTCCTCGGGGACAGGGGTAGAGACCCAGTTCTTC.

This clonotype came up a few times. V usage is TRBV7-2 and J usage is TRBJ2-7; D is unresolved. CDR1 SGHTA and CDR2 FQGNSA come from the germline V gene. V was cut by 2 bases and J by 6 bases, with 20 bases left in between. The CDR3 extends over 16 amino acids. The CDR3 here is CASSLHPRADPSEQYF. The CDR3 DNA reads TGTGCCAGCAGCTTACATCCCCGCGCGGACCCCTCCGAGCAGTACTTC.

This clonotype was observed a few times. The chain uses TRBV25-1 and TRBJ1-4; D remains ambiguous. V lost 5 bases and J lost 3, with 7 bases in between. This CDR3 comprises 13 residues. Germline V gene sequence: CDR1 MGHDK, CDR2 SYGVNS. The CDR3 loop is CASSHQANEKLFF. The CDR3 nucleotides are TGTGCCAGCAGTCATCAGGCTAATGAAAAACTGTTTTTT.

The genes are TRBV12-3 or TRBV12-4 and TRBJ2-3, with TRBD2 as a possible D gene (5 bases). V was shortened by 7 bases and J by 9 bases, with 17 bases between the two germline ends. The CDR3 spans 13 residues. The CDR3 region has the DNA TGTGCCAGCAATTCCTGGGAGAGGGCCACGCAGTATTTT. Translated, it gives CASNSWERATQYF.

This chain uses TRBV20-1 with TRBJ2-1; 12 positions match TRBD2. The V segment lost 7 bases and the J segment 6 bases; nucleotides outside the gene matches: 16. Germline V gives CDR1 DFQATT, CDR2 SNEGSKA (reference sequence). CDR3 length: 17 residues. CDR3 residues: CSVPTSGRRGRGNEQFF. As DNA, the CDR3 is TGCAGTGTTCCGACTAGCGGGAGAAGGGGGAGGGGCAATGAGCAGTTCTTC.

This clonotype came up a few times. The chain uses TRBV9 and TRBJ2-5, with D perhaps being TRBD1 or TRBD2 (6 bases each). The CDR3 totals 16 residues. Germline V gives CDR1 SGDLS, CDR2 YYNGEE. Trimming removed 2 bases from V and 5 bases from J, with 19 bases in between. CDR3 bases: TGTGCCAGCAGCGTCGGGTCTAGGGGGGATTGGGAGACCCAGTACTTC. Translated: CASSVGSRGDWETQYF.

Turning to this clonotype: Since a much larger clone is just one base distant, this may be a read error. The rearrangement joins TRBV5-1 to TRBJ2-3, with D perhaps matching TRBD1 (6 bases). The CDR3 loop spans 14 amino acids. CDR1 is SGHRS, CDR2 YFSETQ, per germline. The CDR3 DNA is TGCGCCAGCAGCTCCCAGGGGAGCACAGATATGCAGTATTTT. Translation gives CASSSQGSTDMQYF.

This clonotype appeared a few times. The rearrangement uses TRBV29-1 and TRBJ2-7; a weak D match, TRBD1 (7 bases). With the DNA end fitting TRBJ2-5 better, the J assignment may be wrong. The CDR3 totals 15 residues. Germline V gene lookup returns CDR1 SQVTM and CDR2 ANQGSEA. CDR3 region: CSSGASRGSTETQYF. The CDR3 bases are TGCAGCTCGGGGGCGAGCAGGGGGTCAACCGAGACCCAGTACTTC.

This clonotype was counted between two and nine times. V and J are TRBV5-5 and TRBJ2-1; D not certain. V lost 0 bases, J lost 12 bases, and 7 bases lay in between. Germline V gene sequence: CDR1 SGHKS, CDR2 YYEKEE (reference sequence). The CDR3 has 11 amino acids. The DNA of the CDR3 is TGTGCCAGCAGCTTGGTTCTGGCGCAGTTCTTC. Its translation: CASSLVLAQFF.

V and J are TRBV6-1 and TRBJ2-5; D may correspond to TRBD1 or TRBD2 (5 bases each). The J call could be wrong; TRBJ2-7 is a better fit for the DNA end. Germline V gene data show CDR1 as MNHNS and CDR2 as SASEGT. This CDR3 is 12 amino acids long. The CDR3 here is CATLEGPYEQYF. The CDR3 nucleotides read TGTGCCACCCTTGAGGGGCCGTACGAGCAGTACTTC.